The rows below give T cell receptor beta chains drawn from one sample of a study of shared clonotypes between healthy human individuals. Sequenced by immunoSEQ multiplex PCR; TCRdb stores in-frame clones only, minus some. The data contain a few million clones, approximately 95% of them singletons. The sample was naive CD4+ T cells from PBMCs. The receptors here all came from a man between 18 and 29 years old in good health. Some clones in this sample may be carry-over from other donors' samples. Both conserved end residues are trimmed from each CDR3. Each record gives: V gene, J gene, CDR3 protein.

v_gene: TRBV5-3; j_gene: TRBJ2-7; CDR3aa: ARSLVKADDSYEQY
v_gene: TRBV7-3; j_gene: TRBJ1-1; CDR3aa: ASSPGLMNTEAF
v_gene: TRBV7-3; j_gene: TRBJ1-6; CDR3aa: ASSLVAGNSPLH
v_gene: TRBV5-4; j_gene: TRBJ2-7; CDR3aa: ASSLGQRSSYEQY
v_gene: TRBV5-4; j_gene: TRBJ2-1; CDR3aa: ATSASLHSGTYNEQF
v_gene: TRBV2; j_gene: TRBJ2-5; CDR3aa: ASSEIRQETQY
v_gene: TRBV6-5; j_gene: TRBJ1-1; CDR3aa: ASSYSAGIRRAF
v_gene: TRBV28; j_gene: TRBJ1-5; CDR3aa: ASRTQGAGNQPQH
v_gene: TRBV19; j_gene: TRBJ2-7; CDR3aa: ASSLKLAGAPYEQY
v_gene: TRBV5-1; j_gene: TRBJ2-7; CDR3aa: ASSSSSGRQQEQY
v_gene: TRBV7-8; j_gene: TRBJ2-5; CDR3aa: ASSLSPRDTLGAGRVGETQY